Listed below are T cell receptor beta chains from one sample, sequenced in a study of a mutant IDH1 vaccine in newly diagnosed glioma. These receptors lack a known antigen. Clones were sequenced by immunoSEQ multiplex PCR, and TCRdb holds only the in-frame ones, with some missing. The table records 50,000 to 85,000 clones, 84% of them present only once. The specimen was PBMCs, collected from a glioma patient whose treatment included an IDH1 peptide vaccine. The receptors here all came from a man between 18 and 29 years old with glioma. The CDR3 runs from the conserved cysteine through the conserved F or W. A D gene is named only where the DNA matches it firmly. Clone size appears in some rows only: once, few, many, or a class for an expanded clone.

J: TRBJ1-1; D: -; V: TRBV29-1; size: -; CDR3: CSVERDHNTEAFF; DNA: TGCAGCGTTGAACGGGACCACAACACTGAAGCTTTCTTT
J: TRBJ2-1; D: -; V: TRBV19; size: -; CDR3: CASGSGGSNYNEQFF; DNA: TGTGCCAGTGGGAGTGGGGGGAGTAACTACAATGAGCAGTTCTTC
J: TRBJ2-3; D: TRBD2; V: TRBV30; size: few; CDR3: CAWGSGVEIDTQYF; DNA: TGTGCCTGGGGAAGCGGGGTTGAAATAGATACGCAGTATTTT
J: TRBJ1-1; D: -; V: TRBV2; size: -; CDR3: CASYRRNLNTEAFF; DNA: TGTGCCAGTTATCGACGGAACCTTAACACTGAAGCTTTCTTT
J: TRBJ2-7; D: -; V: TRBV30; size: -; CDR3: CAWSVWGPYEQYF; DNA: TGTGCCTGGAGTGTATGGGGGCCCTACGAGCAGTACTTC
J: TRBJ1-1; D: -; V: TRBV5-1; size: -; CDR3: CASSLGGWDTEAFF; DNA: TGCGCCAGCAGCTTGGGGGGGTGGGACACTGAAGCTTTCTTT
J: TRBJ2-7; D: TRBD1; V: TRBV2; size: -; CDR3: CASSGQDPYEQYF; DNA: TGTGCCAGCAGCGGACAGGATCCCTACGAGCAGTACTTC
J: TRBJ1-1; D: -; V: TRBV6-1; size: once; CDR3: CATKLKGNTEAFF; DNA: TGTGCCACCAAGCTGAAGGGGAACACTGAAGCTTTCTTT
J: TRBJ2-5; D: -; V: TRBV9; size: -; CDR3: CASSVDPDEQETQYF; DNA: TGTGCCAGCAGCGTAGATCCAGACGAACAAGAGACCCAGTACTTC
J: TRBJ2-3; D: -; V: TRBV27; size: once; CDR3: CASSLNRVRADTQYF; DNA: TGTGCCAGCAGTTTAAACAGGGTCAGGGCAGATACGCAGTATTTT
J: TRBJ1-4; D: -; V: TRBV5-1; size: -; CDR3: CASSLGSLATNEKLFF; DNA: TGCGCCAGCAGCCTCGGGAGTCTTGCAACTAATGAAAAACTGTTTTTT
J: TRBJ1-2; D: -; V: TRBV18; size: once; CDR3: CASSPGPGGEYGYTF; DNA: TGTGCCAGCTCACCTGGGCCAGGAGGAGAGTATGGCTACACCTTC
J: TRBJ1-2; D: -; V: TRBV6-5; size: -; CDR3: CASRPPGGQGYTF; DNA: TGTGCCAGCAGGCCACCGGGGGGGCAGGGCTACACCTTC
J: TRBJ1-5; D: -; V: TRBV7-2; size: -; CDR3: CASSLDPGRGQPQHF; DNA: TGTGCCAGCAGCTTAGATCCAGGGCGGGGTCAGCCCCAGCATTTT
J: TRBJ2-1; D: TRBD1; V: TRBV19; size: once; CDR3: CASSSRQGEQFF; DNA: TGTGCCAGTAGTTCACGACAGGGTGAGCAGTTCTTC
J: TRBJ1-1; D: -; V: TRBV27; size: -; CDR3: CASSARLPPEAFF; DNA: TGTGCCAGCAGTGCACGCCTACCACCTGAAGCTTTCTTT
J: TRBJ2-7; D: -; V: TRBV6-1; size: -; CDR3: CASIGGGGEQYF; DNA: TGTGCCAGCATCGGAGGGGGGGGAGAGCAGTACTTC
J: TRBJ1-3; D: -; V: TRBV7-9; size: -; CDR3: CASSPSGRNTIYF; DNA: TGTGCCAGCAGCCCAAGTGGGCGAAACACCATATATTTT
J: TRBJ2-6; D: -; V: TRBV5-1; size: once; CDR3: CASSLGRARGLSGANVLTF; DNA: TGCGCCAGCAGCCTTGGAAGGGCCAGGGGACTCTCTGGGGCCAACGTCCTGACTTTC
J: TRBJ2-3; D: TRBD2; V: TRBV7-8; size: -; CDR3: CASSASGGASTDTQYF; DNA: TGTGCCAGCAGCGCTAGCGGGGGGGCTAGCACAGATACGCAGTATTTT
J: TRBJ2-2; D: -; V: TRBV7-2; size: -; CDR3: CASSRTSNTGELFF; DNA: TGTGCCAGCAGTCGAACCTCGAACACCGGGGAGCTGTTTTTT
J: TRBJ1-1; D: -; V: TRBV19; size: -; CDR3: CASSIGGVNTEAFF; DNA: TGTGCCAGTAGTATAGGTGGAGTTAACACTGAAGCTTTCTTT
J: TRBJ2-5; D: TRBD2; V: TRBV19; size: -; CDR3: CASAQLAVRQETQYF; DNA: TGTGCCAGCGCCCAGCTAGCGGTCCGCCAAGAGACCCAGTACTTC
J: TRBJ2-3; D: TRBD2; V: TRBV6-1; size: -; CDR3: CASSGGGFSTDTQYF; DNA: TGTGCCAGCAGCGGGGGGGGGTTTAGCACAGATACGCAGTATTTT
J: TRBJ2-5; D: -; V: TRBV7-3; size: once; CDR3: CASSLTAGAETQYF; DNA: TGTGCCAGCAGCTTAACGGCAGGGGCAGAGACCCAGTACTTC
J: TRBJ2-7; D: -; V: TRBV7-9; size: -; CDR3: CASSFGNSYEQYF; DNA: TGTGCCAGCAGCTTTGGGAACTCCTACGAGCAGTACTTC
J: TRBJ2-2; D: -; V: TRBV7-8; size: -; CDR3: CASSLVWIGGGTGELFF; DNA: TGTGCCAGCAGCTTAGTTTGGATCGGGGGCGGGACCGGGGAGCTGTTTTTT
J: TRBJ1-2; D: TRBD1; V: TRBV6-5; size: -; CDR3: CASRERGLIGYTF; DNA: TGTGCCAGCAGGGAGAGGGGGCTAATTGGCTACACCTTC
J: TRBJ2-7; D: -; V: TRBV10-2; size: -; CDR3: CASSETNYEQYF; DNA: TGCGCCAGCAGTGAGACAAATTACGAGCAGTACTTC
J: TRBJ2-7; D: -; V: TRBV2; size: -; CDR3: CASSPLYEQYF; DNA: TGTGCCAGCAGTCCACTCTACGAGCAGTACTTC
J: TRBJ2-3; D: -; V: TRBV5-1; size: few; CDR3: CASSLEGGYTDTQYF; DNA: TGCGCCAGCAGCTTGGAGGGCGGTTACACAGATACGCAGTATTTT
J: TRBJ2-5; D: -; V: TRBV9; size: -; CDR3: CAGHRDSTPAGKTQYF; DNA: TGTGCCGGGCACCGGGACTCGACCCCGGCGGGGAAGACCCAGTACTTC
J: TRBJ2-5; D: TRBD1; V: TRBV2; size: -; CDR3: CASLRTGLGETQYF; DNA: TGTGCCAGCCTACGGACAGGGCTGGGGGAGACCCAGTACTTC
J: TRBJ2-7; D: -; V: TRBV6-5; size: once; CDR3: CASSRDLTGYEQYF; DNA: TGTGCCAGCAGCAGAGACCTGACGGGCTACGAGCAGTACTTC
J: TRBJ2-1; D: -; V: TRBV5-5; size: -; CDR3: CASSQLTYEQFF; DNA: TGTGCCAGCAGCCAACTGACCTATGAGCAGTTCTTC
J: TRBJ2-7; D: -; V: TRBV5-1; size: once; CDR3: CASSRDRNYEQYF; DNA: TGCGCCAGCAGCCGAGACAGGAACTACGAGCAGTACTTC
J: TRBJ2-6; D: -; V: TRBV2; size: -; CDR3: CASSSIRGSGANVLTF; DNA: TGTGCCAGCAGTTCCATACGGGGCTCTGGGGCCAACGTCCTGACTTTC
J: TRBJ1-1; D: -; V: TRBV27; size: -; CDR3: CASSATGYTEAFF; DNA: TGTGCCAGCAGTGCAACAGGGTACACTGAAGCTTTCTTT
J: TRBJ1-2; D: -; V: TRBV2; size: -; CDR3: CASSDAREIRGYTF; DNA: TGTGCCAGCAGTGACGCCAGGGAAATTCGTGGCTACACCTTC
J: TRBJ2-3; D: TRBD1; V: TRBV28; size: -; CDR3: CASSLGDSRTDTQYF; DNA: TGTGCCAGCAGTTTAGGGGACAGTCGCACAGATACGCAGTATTTT
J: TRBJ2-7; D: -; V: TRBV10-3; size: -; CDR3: CAISEGSAYEQYF; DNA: TGTGCCATCAGTGAGGGGTCAGCCTACGAGCAGTACTTC
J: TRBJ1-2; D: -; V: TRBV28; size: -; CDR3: CASYRIGAVGYTF; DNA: TGTGCCAGCTACCGGATAGGGGCGGTTGGCTACACCTTC
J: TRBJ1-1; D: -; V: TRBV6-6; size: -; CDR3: CASSYSPARMGTEAFF; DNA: TGTGCCAGCAGTTACTCTCCTGCCCGGATGGGCACTGAAGCTTTCTTT
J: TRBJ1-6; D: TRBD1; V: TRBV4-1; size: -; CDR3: CASSPQQGTNNSPLHF; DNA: TGCGCCAGCAGCCCCCAACAGGGGACTAATAATTCACCCCTCCACTTT
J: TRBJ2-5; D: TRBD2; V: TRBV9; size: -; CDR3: CASSVTAGGPVETQYF; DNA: TGTGCCAGCAGCGTTACAGCGGGGGGGCCGGTGGAGACCCAGTACTTC
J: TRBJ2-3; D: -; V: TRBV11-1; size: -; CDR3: CASSRRAGVGTDTQYF; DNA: TGTGCCAGCAGCCGGAGGGCCGGGGTGGGCACAGATACGCAGTATTTT
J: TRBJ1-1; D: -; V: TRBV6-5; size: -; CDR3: CASRSLGQLEAFF; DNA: TGTGCCAGCAGATCACTCGGACAGCTAGAAGCTTTCTTT
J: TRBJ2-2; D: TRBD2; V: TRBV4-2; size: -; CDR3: CASSQDGRVPELFF; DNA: TGTGCCAGCAGCCAAGATGGGAGGGTACCGGAGCTGTTTTTT